Below are 2 T cell receptor beta chains sequenced from a single sample in a study of T-cell memory formation after mild COVID-19. TCRdb recomputed calls from the 5' RACE reads with MiXCR, one row per CDR3 protein. Counted here are about 170,000 distinct CDR3 sequences, about an eighth occurring once; the ten biggest clones make up 2.5% to 4%. Source material: PBMCs or a T cell subset sorted from them (not recorded which). These TCRs come from a man younger than 30 who had mild COVID-19 (a few samples of this study predate the infection). Cell type and time point are not known.

This clonotype was observed a handful of times. This chain connects TRBV20-1 to TRBJ2-3; TRBD2 aligns across 9 bases. Germline values: CDR1 DFQATT, CDR2 SNEGSKA (reference sequence). J lost 5 bases, V lost 0 bases, and 3 bases had no gene match. The CDR3 contains 14 residues. The CDR3 DNA reads as TGCAGTGCTAGAGAGGGACTAGCTGGAGATACGCAGTATTTT. It is translated as CSAREGLAGDTQYF.

This clonotype was seen a handful of times. The chain links TRBV12-3 or TRBV12-4 to TRBJ1-5; 7 bases match TRBD1. The CDR3 is 16 residues long. Unmatched junction bases numbered 9, after V lost 6 bases and J lost 1 base. CDR3 sequence (DNA): TGTGCCAGCAGCGGACAGGAGAGGTGGAGCAATCAGCCCCAGCATTTT. Translating it yields CASSGQERWSNQPQHF.